Listed here are 15 T cell receptor beta chains from one sample, sequenced in a study of T cell responses to AZD1222 COVID-19 vaccine. The assay was immunoSEQ multiplex PCR, and TCRdb's table has in-frame clones only and misses some. In the table there are around 78,000 clones, about 92% of which are singletons. The sample was peripheral blood, taken on day 0 of AZD1222 vaccination. The receptor set was obtained from an adult in good health.

This clone showed up just once. The CDR3 nucleotides are TGTGCCAGCTCACCACAGGGGGCAGGTTACACAGATACGCAGTATTTT. This sequence encodes CASSPQGAGYTDTQYF. The V and J genes are TRBV18 and TRBJ2-3; TRBD1 matches 7 bases. Trimming cost V 1 base and J 2 bases; bases outside gene matches: 6. From germline, CDR1 is KGHSH and CDR2 LQKENI. The CDR3 consists of 16 residues. Based on the CDR3 plus reference TRBV18 and TRBJ2-3, the full variable domain is NAGVMQNPRHLVRRRGQEARLRCSPMKGHSHVYWYRQLPEEGLKFMVYLQKENIIDESGMPKERFSAEFPKEGPSILRIQQVVRGDSAAYFCASSPQGAGYTDTQYFGPGTRLTVL.

This rearrangement joins TRBV6-5 to TRBJ1-6; 7 positions match TRBD1. The CDR3 spans 15 residues. Germline V gives CDR1 MNHEY, CDR2 SVGAGI. V gave up 6 bases and J gave up 7 bases; unmatched junction bases: 9. CDR3 nucleotide sequence: TGTGCCAGCAGCTCCCTCTCGGGACAGAATTCACCCCTCCACTTT. This encodes CASSSLSGQNSPLHF.

The V and J genes are TRBV20-1 and TRBJ2-3, with D perhaps matching TRBD1 or TRBD2 (7 bases each). Trimming took off 3 bases at V and 6 bases at J, with 19 bases between the two ends. From germline, CDR1 is DFQATT and CDR2 SNEGSKA (reference sequence). CDR3 length equals 15 residues. In DNA form, the CDR3 reads TGCAGTGCTAGTATCTCAGGGGGGGGGAGCGATACGCAGTATTTT. Translating gives CSASISGGGSDTQYF.

The chain is built from TRBV7-8 and TRBJ1-2; 8 bases are a match to TRBD1. Per the germline V gene, CDR1 is SGHVS and CDR2 is FQNEAQ. The CDR3 consists of 14 residues. V shed 5 bases and J 3 bases; nucleotides not matched to a gene: 5. The CDR3 is CASSLQGEDYGYTF. The CDR3 DNA is TGTGCCAGCAGCCTACAGGGGGAAGACTATGGCTACACCTTC.

This chain connects TRBV7-9 to TRBJ2-7; 8 nucleotides align to TRBD2. The CDR3 contains 18 residues. Germline assignment: CDR1 SEHNR and CDR2 FQNEAQ (reference sequence). V lost 2 bases and J lost 2; bases outside the gene matches: 14. Here the CDR3 reads CASSLYPSYTSGPYEQYF. Written as DNA, the CDR3 is TGTGCCAGCAGCTTATACCCCTCGTACACTAGCGGACCCTACGAGCAGTACTTC. Complete variable domain (other parts from reference TRBV7-9 and TRBJ2-7): DTGVSQNPRHKITKRGQNVTFRCDPISEHNRLYWYRQTLGQGPEFLTYFQNEAQLEKSRLLSDRFSAERPKGSFSTLEIQRTEQGDSAMYLCASSLYPSYTSGPYEQYFGPGTRLTVT.

The chain employs TRBV6-5 and TRBJ2-4, with D possibly TRBD1 on 5 matching bases. Trimming left V 6 bases short and J 0 bases short, with 12 bases between. CDR3 length: 15 residues. Germline V lookup: CDR1 MNHEY, CDR2 SVGAGI. CDR3 protein: CASSRTFIAKNIQYF. CDR3 DNA: TGTGCCAGCAGCCGGACATTTATAGCCAAAAACATTCAGTACTTC.

V and J are TRBV21-1 and TRBJ1-4; the table assigns TRBD1, which was not confirmed against the DNA. TRBV21-1 is listed as a pseudogene. The CDR3 is 17 residues long. This CDR3 is CASSKEGRGGACEKLFF. CDR3 DNA sequence: TGTGCCAGCAGCAAAGAGGGCCGAGGGGGCGCATGTGAAAAACTGTTTTTT.

The rearrangement uses TRBV11-2 and TRBJ1-1; D ambiguous. The germline V gene has CDR1 SGHAT and CDR2 FQNNGV. The germline V and J ends were trimmed by 5 bases and 9 bases, with 13 bases remaining between them. There are 12 residues in the CDR3. The CDR3 protein is CASSRALRQAFF. CDR3 coding DNA: TGTGCCAGCAGCCGGGCCTTAAGGCAAGCTTTCTTT.

J is TRBJ1-1 and V is TRBV28; TRBD1 is a possible D gene (6 bases). Trimming removed 1 base from V and 4 bases from J, with 10 bases in between. The CDR3 spans 14 residues. Germline values: CDR1 MDHEN, CDR2 SYDVKM. The CDR3 region is CASSLYRAGTEAFF. CDR3 bases: TGTGCCAGCAGTTTATACAGGGCGGGCACTGAAGCTTTCTTT.

J is TRBJ1-5 and V is TRBV30; no clear D. Germline CDR1 is GTSNPN and CDR2 is SVGIG (reference sequence). The length of the CDR3 is 13 residues. The CDR3 coding sequence is TGTGCGGTTTCTAGGGATAGCAATCAGCCCCAGCATTTT. This translates into CAVSRDSNQPQHF.

J is TRBJ1-2 and V is TRBV7-9; D not resolved. The CDR3 sequence is 13 residues long. Germline V gives CDR1 SEHNR, CDR2 FQNEAQ (reference sequence). Trimming cost V 1 base and J 8 bases, with 11 bases left between them. CDR3 sequence (DNA): TGTGCCAGCAGCTTAGAGGAGACAAGCGGCTACACCTTC. Encoded protein: CASSLEETSGYTF.

V usage is TRBV7-2 and J usage is TRBJ1-6; the D is unclear. The CDR3 totals 13 residues. Germline V CDR1 and CDR2: SGHTA, FQGNSA. The V and J ends lost 5 bases and 14 bases respectively, with 16 bases between them. The CDR3 loop reads CASSPYSLEALHF. The DNA of the CDR3 is TGTGCCAGCAGCCCCTACTCCCTTGAGGCCCTCCACTTT.

V usage is TRBV7-2 and J usage is TRBJ1-2, with D perhaps TRBD1 (6 bases). The CDR3 extends over 14 amino acids. Between the trimmed V and J ends, which lost 4 bases and 1 base, there was a span of 10 bases. In germline, CDR1 is SGHTA, CDR2 FQGNSA. CDR3 sequence (DNA): TGTGCCAGCAGCTCGTACAGGGTTAACTATGGCTACACCTTC. The encoded protein is CASSSYRVNYGYTF.

J is TRBJ2-4 and V is TRBV30; 8 bases agree with TRBD2. Losses at the gene ends were 2 bases for V and 4 bases for J; bases not matched to a gene: 4. The germline V gene has CDR1 GTSNPN and CDR2 SVGIG (reference sequence). CDR3 length: 14 amino acids. CDR3 loop: CAWSSAGGKNIQYF. The DNA for the CDR3 is TGTGCCTGGAGTAGCGCGGGGGGAAAAAACATTCAGTACTTC.

V is TRBV18 and J is TRBJ1-2, with D possibly being TRBD1 (5 bases). CDR1 is KGHSH and CDR2 is LQKENI in the germline V gene. Trimming took 2 bases from V and 6 from J, leaving 19 bases between them. The CDR3 is made up of 16 amino acids. The CDR3 spells CASSPDGGVVIDGYTF. In DNA, the CDR3 is TGTGCCAGCTCACCAGATGGGGGGGTTGTTATTGATGGCTACACCTTC.